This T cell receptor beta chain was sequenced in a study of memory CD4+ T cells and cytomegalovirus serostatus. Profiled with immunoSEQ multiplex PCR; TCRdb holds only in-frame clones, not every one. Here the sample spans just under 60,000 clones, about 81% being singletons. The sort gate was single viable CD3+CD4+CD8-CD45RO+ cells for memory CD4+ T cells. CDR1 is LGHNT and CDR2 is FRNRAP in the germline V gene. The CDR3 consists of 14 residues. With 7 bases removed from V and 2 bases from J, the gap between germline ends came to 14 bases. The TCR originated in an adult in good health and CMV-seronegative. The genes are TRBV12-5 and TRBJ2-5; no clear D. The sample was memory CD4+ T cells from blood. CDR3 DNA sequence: TGTGCTAGTGCCCAAAGGTTTGGACAAGAGACCCAGTACTTC. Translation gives CASAQRFGQETQYF.